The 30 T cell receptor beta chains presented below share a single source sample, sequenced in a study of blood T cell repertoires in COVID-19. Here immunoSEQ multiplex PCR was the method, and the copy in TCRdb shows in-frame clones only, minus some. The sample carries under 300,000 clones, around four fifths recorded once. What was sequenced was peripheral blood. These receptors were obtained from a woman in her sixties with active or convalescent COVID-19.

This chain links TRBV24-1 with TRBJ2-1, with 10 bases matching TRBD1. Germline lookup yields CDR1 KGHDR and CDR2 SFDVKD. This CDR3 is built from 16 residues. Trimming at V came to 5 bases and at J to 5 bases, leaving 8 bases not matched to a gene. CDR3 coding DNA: TGTGCCACCAGTGTTCCGAGACAGGGGGCGAACAATGAGCAGTTCTTC. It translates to CATSVPRQGANNEQFF.

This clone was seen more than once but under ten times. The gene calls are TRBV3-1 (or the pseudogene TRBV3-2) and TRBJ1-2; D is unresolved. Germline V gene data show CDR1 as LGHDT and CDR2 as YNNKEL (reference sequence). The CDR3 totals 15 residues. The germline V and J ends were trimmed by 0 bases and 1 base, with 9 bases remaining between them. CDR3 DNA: TGTGCCAGCAGCCAAGATTACAGCCTTAACTATGGCTACACCTTC. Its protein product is CASSQDYSLNYGYTF.

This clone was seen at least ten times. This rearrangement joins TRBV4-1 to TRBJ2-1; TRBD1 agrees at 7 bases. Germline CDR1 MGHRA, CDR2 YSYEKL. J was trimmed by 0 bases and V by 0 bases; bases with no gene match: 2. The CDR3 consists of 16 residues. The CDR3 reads CASSQERGRSYNEQFF. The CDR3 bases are TGCGCCAGCAGCCAAGAAAGGGGGCGCTCCTACAATGAGCAGTTCTTC.

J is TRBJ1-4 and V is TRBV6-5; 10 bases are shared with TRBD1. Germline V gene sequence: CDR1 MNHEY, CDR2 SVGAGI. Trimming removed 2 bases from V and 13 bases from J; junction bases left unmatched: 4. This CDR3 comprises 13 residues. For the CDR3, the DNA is TGTGCCAGCAGTTACCGAGACAGGGGGCCACTGTTTTTT. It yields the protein CASSYRDRGPLFF.

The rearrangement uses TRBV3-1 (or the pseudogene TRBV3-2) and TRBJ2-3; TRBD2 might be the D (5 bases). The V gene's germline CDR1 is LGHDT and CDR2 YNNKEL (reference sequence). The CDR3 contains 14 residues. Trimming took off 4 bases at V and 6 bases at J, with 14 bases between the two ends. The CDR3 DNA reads TGTGCCAGCAGCCGGGCGGGTACACTGGATACGCAGTATTTT. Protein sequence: CASSRAGTLDTQYF.

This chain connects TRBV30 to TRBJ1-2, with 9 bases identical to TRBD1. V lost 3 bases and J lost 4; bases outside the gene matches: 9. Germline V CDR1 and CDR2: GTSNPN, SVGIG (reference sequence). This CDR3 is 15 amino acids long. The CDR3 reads CAWRRRDRELYGYTF. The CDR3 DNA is TGTGCCTGGAGGAGACGGGACAGGGAACTCTATGGCTACACCTTC.

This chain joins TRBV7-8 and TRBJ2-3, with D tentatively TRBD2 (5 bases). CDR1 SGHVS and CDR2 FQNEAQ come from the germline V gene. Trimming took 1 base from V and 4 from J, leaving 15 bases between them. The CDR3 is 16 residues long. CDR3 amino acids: CASSLVRGASADTQYF. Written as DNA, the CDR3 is TGTGCCAGCAGCTTAGTCCGGGGAGCCTCAGCAGATACGCAGTATTTT.

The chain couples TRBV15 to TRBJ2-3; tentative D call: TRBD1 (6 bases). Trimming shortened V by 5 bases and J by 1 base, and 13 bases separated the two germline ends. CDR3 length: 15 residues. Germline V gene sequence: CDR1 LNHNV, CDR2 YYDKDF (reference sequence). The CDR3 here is CATSARTAGTDTQYF. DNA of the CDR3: TGTGCCACCAGCGCGCGGACAGCGGGCACAGATACGCAGTATTTT. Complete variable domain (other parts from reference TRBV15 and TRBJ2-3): DAMVIQNPRYQVTQFGKPVTLSCSQTLNHNVMYWYQQKSSQAPKLLFHYYDKDFNNEADTPDNFQSRRPNTSFCFLDIRSPGLGDTAMYLCATSARTAGTDTQYFGPGTRLTVL.

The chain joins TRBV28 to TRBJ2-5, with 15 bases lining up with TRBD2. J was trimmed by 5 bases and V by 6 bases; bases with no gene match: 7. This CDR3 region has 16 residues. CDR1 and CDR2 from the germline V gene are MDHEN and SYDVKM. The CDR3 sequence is CASSPGLAGGLETQYF. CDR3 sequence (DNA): TGTGCCAGCAGCCCGGGACTAGCGGGGGGTCTGGAGACCCAGTACTTC.

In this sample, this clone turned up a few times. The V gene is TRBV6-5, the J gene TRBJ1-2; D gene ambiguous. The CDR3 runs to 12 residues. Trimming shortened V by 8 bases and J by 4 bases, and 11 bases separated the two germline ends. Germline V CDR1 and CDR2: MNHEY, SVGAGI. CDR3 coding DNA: TGTGCCAGCTTTCGCGTCGGCTATGGCTACACCTTC. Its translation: CASFRVGYGYTF.

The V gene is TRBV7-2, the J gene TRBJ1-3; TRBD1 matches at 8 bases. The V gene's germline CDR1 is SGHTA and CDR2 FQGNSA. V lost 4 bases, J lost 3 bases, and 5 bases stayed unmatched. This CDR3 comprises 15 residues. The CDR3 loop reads CASSSQGAGGNTIYF. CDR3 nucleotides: TGTGCCAGCAGCTCCCAGGGGGCAGGTGGAAACACCATATATTTT.

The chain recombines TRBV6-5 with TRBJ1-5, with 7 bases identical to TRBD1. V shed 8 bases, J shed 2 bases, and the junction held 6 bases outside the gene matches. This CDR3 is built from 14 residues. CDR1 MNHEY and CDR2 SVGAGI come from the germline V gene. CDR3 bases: TGTGCCAGCCTCACAGGGGACCGCAATCAGCCCCAGCATTTT. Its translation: CASLTGDRNQPQHF.

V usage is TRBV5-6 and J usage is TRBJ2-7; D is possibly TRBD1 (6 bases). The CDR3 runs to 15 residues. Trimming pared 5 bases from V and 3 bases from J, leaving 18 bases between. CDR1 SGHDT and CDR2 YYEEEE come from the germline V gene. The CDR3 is CASRLPPRTDYEQYV. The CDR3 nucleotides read TGTGCCAGCAGATTACCCCCGAGGACAGACTACGAGCAGTACGTC.

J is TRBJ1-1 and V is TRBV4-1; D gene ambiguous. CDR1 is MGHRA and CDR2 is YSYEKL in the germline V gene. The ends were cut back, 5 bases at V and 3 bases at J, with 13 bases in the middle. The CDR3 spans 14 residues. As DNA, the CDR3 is TGCGCCAGCAGCGTAGTGGGAGGGTACACTGAAGCTTTCTTT. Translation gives CASSVVGGYTEAFF.

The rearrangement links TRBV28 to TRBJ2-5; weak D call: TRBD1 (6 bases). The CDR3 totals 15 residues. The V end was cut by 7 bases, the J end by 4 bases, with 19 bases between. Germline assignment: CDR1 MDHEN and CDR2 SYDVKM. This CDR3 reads CASTPPGQRIETQYF. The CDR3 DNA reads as TGTGCCAGCACCCCTCCGGGACAAAGGATAGAGACCCAGTACTTC.

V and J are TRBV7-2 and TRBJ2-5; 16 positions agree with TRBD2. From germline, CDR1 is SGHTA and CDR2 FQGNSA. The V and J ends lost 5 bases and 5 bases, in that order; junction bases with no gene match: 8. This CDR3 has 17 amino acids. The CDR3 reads CASSRGLAGGPFETQYF. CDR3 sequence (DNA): TGTGCCAGCAGCCGGGGACTAGCGGGGGGGCCTTTTGAGACCCAGTACTTC.

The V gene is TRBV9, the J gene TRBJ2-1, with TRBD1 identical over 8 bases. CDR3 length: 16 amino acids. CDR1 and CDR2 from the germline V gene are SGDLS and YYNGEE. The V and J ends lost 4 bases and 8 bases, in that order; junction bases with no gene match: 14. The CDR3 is CASSIYQGDRTYEQFF. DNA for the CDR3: TGTGCCAGCAGCATCTACCAAGGGGACAGGACCTATGAGCAGTTCTTC.

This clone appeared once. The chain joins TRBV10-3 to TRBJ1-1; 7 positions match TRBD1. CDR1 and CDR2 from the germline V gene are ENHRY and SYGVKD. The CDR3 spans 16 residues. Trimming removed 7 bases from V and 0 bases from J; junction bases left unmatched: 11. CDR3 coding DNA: TGTGCCATCACTCCCACAGGGGACAACATGAACACTGAAGCTTTCTTT. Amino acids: CAITPTGDNMNTEAFF.

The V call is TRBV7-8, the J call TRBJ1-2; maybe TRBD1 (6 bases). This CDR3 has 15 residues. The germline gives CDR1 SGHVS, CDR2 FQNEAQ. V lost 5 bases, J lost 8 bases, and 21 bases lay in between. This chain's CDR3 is CASSPAGTPLQGYTF. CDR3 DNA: TGTGCCAGCAGCCCAGCCGGGACACCTCTTCAAGGCTACACCTTC.

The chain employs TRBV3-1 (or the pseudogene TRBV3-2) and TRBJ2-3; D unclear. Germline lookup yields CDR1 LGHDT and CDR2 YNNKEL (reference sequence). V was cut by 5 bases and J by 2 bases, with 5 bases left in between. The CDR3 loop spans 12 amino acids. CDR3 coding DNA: TGTGCCAGCAGCTTAGACACAGATACGCAGTATTTT. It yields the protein CASSLDTDTQYF.

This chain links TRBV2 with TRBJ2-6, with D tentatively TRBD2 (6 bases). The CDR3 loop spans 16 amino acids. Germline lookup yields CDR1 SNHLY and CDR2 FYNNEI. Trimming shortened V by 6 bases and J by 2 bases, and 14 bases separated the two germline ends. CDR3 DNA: TGTGCCAGCAGCCTACTGGGAGGAGCTGGGGCCAACGTCCTGACTTTC. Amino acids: CASSLLGGAGANVLTF.

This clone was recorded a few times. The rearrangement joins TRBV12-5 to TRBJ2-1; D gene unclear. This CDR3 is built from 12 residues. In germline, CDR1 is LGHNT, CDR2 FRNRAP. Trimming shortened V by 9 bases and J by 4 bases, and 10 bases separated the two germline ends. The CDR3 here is CASNLAYNEQFF. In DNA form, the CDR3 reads TGTGCTAGCAATCTGGCTTACAATGAGCAGTTCTTC.

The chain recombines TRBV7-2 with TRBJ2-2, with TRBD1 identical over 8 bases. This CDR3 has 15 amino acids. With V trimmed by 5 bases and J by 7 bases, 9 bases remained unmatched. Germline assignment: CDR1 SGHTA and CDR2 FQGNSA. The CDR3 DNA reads TGTGCCAGCAGCCAACCCCAGGGGGCGATCGGGGAGCTGTTTTTT. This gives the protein CASSQPQGAIGELFF.

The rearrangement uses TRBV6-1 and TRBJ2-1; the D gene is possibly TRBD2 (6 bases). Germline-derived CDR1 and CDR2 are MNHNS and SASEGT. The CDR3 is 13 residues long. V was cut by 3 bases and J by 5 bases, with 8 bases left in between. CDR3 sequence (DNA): TGTGCCAGCAGTGAGGGACTGGACAATGAGCAGTTCTTC. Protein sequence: CASSEGLDNEQFF.

Written as DNA, the CDR3 is TGTGCCAGCAGCCAAGCGGGGGATGGTGAAAAACTGTTTTTT. Amino acid sequence: CASSQAGDGEKLFF. This rearrangement joins TRBV14 to TRBJ1-4; a possible D gene is TRBD1 (5 bases). V was pared by 1 base and J by 7 bases, with 10 bases between. CDR3 length equals 14 residues. CDR1 and CDR2 from the germline V gene are SGHDN and FVKESK. Full variable domain (missing parts from reference TRBV14 and TRBJ1-4): EAGVTQFPSHSVIEKGQTVTLRCDPISGHDNLYWYRRVMGKEIKFLLHFVKESKQDESGMPNNRFLAERTGGTYSTLKVQPAELEDSGVYFCASSQAGDGEKLFFGSGTQLSVL.

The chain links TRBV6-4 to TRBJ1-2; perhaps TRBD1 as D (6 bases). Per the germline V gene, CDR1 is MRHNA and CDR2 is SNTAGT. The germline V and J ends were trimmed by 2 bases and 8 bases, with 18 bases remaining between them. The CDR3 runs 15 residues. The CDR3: CASSDTPQGLGGYTF. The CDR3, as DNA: TGTGCCAGCAGTGACACCCCCCAGGGGCTGGGAGGCTACACCTTC.

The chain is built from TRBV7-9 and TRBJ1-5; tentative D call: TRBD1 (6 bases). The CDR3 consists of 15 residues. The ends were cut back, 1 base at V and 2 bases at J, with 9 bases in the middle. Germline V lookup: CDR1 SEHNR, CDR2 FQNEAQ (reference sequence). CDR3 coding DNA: TGTGCCAGCAGCTTAGACAGGGCGGGCAATCAGCCCCAGCATTTT. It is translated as CASSLDRAGNQPQHF. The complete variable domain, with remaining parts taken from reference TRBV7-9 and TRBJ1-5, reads DTGVSQNPRHKITKRGQNVTFRCDPISEHNRLYWYRQTLGQGPEFLTYFQNEAQLEKSRLLSDRFSAERPKGSFSTLEIQRTEQGDSAMYLCASSLDRAGNQPQHFGDGTRLSIL.

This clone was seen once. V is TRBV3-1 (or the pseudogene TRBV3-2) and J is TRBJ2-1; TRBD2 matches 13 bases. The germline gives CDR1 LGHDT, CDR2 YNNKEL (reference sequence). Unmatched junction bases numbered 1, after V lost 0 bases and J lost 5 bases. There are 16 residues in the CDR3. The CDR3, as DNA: TGTGCCAGCAGCCAAGAGGGGACTAGCGGGAACAATGAGCAGTTCTTC. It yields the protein CASSQEGTSGNNEQFF.

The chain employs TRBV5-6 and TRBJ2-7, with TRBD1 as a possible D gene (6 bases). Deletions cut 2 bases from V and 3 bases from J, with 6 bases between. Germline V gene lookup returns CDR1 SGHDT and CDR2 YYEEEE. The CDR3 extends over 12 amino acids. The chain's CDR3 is CASSLGGYEQYV. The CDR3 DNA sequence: TGTGCCAGCAGCTTAGGGGGCTACGAGCAGTACGTC.

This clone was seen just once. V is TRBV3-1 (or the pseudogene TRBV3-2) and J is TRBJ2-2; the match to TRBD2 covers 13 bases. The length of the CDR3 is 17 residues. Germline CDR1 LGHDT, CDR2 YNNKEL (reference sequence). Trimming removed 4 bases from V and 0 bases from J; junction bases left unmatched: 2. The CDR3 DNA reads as TGTGCCAGCAGCCGGACTAGCGGGGGCTCGAACACCGGGGAGCTGTTTTTT. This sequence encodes CASSRTSGGSNTGELFF.